The rows below give T cell receptor beta chains drawn from one sample of a study of cytomegalovirus exposure and HLA in healthy donors. Method: immunoSEQ multiplex PCR; TCRdb's copy keeps in-frame clones and lacks some. The sample records a few hundred thousand clones, roughly two thirds being singletons. The specimen was PBMCs. All receptors derive from a female donor in good health and CMV-seronegative. Each CDR3 is given with its conserved first and last residue. D genes are given only for firm matches. Not all rows give a size; the values are once, few, many and, for expanded clones, a class.

>TRBJ2-7|.|.|TRBV28|14
CANSLRLAVHEQYF
TGTGCCAACAGTTTACGCCTAGCAGTCCACGAGCAGTACTTC
>TRBJ2-7|.|.|TRBV7-9|11
CASTSSYEQYF
TGTGCCAGCACTAGCTCCTACGAGCAGTACTTC
>TRBJ1-3|.|.|TRBV15|15
CATSRTSGAGNTIYF
TGTGCCACCAGCAGAACCTCAGGGGCTGGAAACACCATATATTTT
>TRBJ2-7|TRBD1|once|TRBV6-6|11
CATGQGNEQYF
TGTGCCACGGGACAGGGGAACGAGCAGTACTTC
>TRBJ2-1|TRBD1|.|TRBV10-3|16
CAIKGANGVGSNEQFF
TGTGCCATCAAGGGGGCAAACGGGGTTGGATCCAATGAGCAGTTCTTC
>TRBJ2-1|.|.|TRBV2|13
CASTLTGGDEQFF
TGTGCCAGCACCCTTACAGGGGGGGATGAGCAGTTCTTC
>TRBJ2-1|.|.|TRBV7-9|12
CASSPLAPEQFF
TGTGCCAGCAGCCCTCTAGCGCCTGAGCAGTTCTTC
>TRBJ2-5|TRBD2|.|TRBV19|16
CASAGRAGGVSATQYF
TGTGCCAGCGCCGGCCGTGCGGGAGGGGTTTCCGCGACCCAGTACTTC
>TRBJ2-7|.|once|TRBV7-9|13
CASSLTEGGEQYF
TGTGCCAGCAGCTTAACTGAGGGTGGAGAGCAGTACTTC
>TRBJ2-5|TRBD1|.|TRBV5-4|14
CASTSRTGQETQYF
TGTGCCAGCACCTCGAGGACAGGGCAAGAGACCCAGTACTTC
>TRBJ2-7|.|.|TRBV5-6|13
CASSPQRTYEQYF
TGTGCCAGCAGCCCGCAGCGGACCTACGAGCAGTACTTC
>TRBJ1-5|TRBD1|few|TRBV28|14
CASSRPTGAEPQHF
TGTGCCAGCAGCCGCCCGACAGGGGCAGAGCCCCAGCATTTT
>TRBJ1-5|.|.|TRBV10-1|13
CASSETGNQPQHF
TGCGCCAGCAGTGAGACAGGGAATCAGCCCCAGCATTTT
>TRBJ2-1|TRBD1|.|TRBV4-1|15
CASSPTGQSYNEQFF
TGCGCCAGCAGCCCCACGGGACAGTCCTACAATGAGCAGTTCTTC
>TRBJ2-3|.|.|TRBV7-6|13
CASSKDYTDTQYF
TGTGCCAGCAGCAAGGACTACACAGATACGCAGTATTTT
>TRBJ1-5|.|few|TRBV30|12
CAWSRYGQPQHF
TGTGCCTGGAGTCGCTATGGTCAGCCCCAGCATTTT
>TRBJ2-7|TRBD1|few|TRBV5-4|14
CASSLGDSAYEQYF
TGTGCCAGCAGCTTGGGGGACAGCGCCTACGAGCAGTACTTC
>TRBJ1-1|.|few|TRBV19|14
CASRINGGYTEAFF
TGTGCCAGTAGAATTAACGGGGGATACACTGAAGCTTTCTTT
>TRBJ2-5|.|.|TRBV5-1|16
CASSAEESSGSKTQYF
TGCGCCAGCAGCGCGGAAGAATCGTCTGGGAGTAAGACCCAGTACTTC
>TRBJ1-4|TRBD1|few|TRBV7-9|18
CASSLVTGHGSANEKLFF
TGTGCCAGCAGCTTAGTGACAGGGCATGGGTCTGCTAATGAAAAACTGTTTTTT
>TRBJ1-4|.|.|TRBV6-1|13
CASKGIGLEKLFF
TGTGCCAGCAAGGGTATTGGACTCGAAAAACTGTTTTTT
>TRBJ1-2|TRBD1|few|TRBV28|15
CASSLRQGTISGYTF
TGTGCCAGCAGTCTCCGACAGGGTACAATCTCCGGCTACACCTTC
>TRBJ1-5|.|once|TRBV2|12
CASSGGVQPQHF
TGTGCCAGCAGCGGAGGAGTACAGCCCCAGCATTTT
>TRBJ2-7|TRBD2|once|TRBV11-2|16
CASSGPLAGGSYEQYF
TGTGCCAGCAGCGGTCCACTAGCGGGAGGCTCCTACGAGCAGTACTTC